The sequence of this T cell receptor beta chain was determined in a study of shared clonotypes between healthy human individuals (dated by TCRdb to 2019 to 2021). Describing the broader study: The cohort comprised two women and a few men aged 18 to 49 years. To estimate repertoire size and how much clonotypes are shared between individuals, the study performed deep sequencing of blood TCR repertoires from roughly five healthy adults. Different laboratories and diverse techniques were used to prepare libraries and sequence TCR repertoires, to increase sequencing depth and limit assay-specific biases. For each donor, three plates each were used for CD4 naive and CD4 memory, two plates were used for CD8 naive, and one plate was used for CD8 memory. Leukapheresis yielded between about 0.9 and 10 billion PBMCs per donor.

TCR CDR3 regions were amplified from genomic DNA by multiplex PCR using the deep immunoSEQ assay. Extracted genomic DNA from each cell subset was spread evenly across all wells of several immunoSEQ 96-well plates, with each plate serving as a replicate. For sorted subsets, about 0.2 ug genomic DNA, equal to tens of thousands of T cell genomes, was loaded into each replicate PCR. Purified libraries were measured with a Qubit 3.0 fluorometer, size-checked on a Bioanalyzer 2100, and measured again with the KAPA Library Quantification kit. Every immunoSEQ 96-well plate was sequenced on a separate single-read 150-cycle Illumina NextSeq 550 flow cell. The study's processing was this. Because only junctional sequences without quality scores were contained in the immunoSEQ output, filtering matching that applied to full-length reads could not be performed. Sequences were annotated with PyIR, a Python wrapper for IgBLAST v1.9, using IMGT germline references to assign V/J genes and CDR3. Any read was removed if the V/J assignment was weak (E-value above 1e-6), the CDR3 was missing, or the read contained stop codons, out-of-frame junctions, or ambiguous translated residues. V3J clonotypes were defined as sequences sharing an identical inferred V gene, J gene, and CDR3 amino acid sequence. Percentage overlap between repertoires was computed as shared unique clonotypes divided by the size of the smaller repertoire. Three approaches were used to assess repertoire richness: RTK rarefaction, the Chao1 estimator, and Recon v2.1 estimates of unobserved clonotypes. Generation probabilities for all TCRbeta clonotypes obtained by the gDNA method from a handful of donors were computed using OLGA. TCRdb carries this immuneACCESS record with in-frame sequences only. Its versions omit some clonotypes, under half of them owing to an unresolved V gene in the studies checked, with the rest unexplained. V and J calls and clone size are given by that table; D and trimming were obtained from the DNA. In this sample the table shows about 1.5 million clones, 95% to 99% of which occur a single time. About 0.45% of the sample belongs to the ten largest clones.

Turning to this clone: Its binding antigen is unknown. No much larger clone exists at a distance of one base, and base qualities are not known.

Summary of the overall study and its limitations: Compared with non-shared clonotypes, the clonotypes found in all four sorted-subset donors had higher generation probabilities. Pairwise subsampling indicated that sequencing depth was expected to affect the degree of clonotype sharing among donors. Naive subsets generally had larger estimated clonotype richness than memory subsets did. Sampling was restricted to blood, and TCR repertoires in tissues likely differ from the TCR repertoires found in blood. Incomplete sequencing was indicated by rarefaction of sorted-subset datasets, despite the large sequencing depth. About 5% of naive CD4, 3% to 4% of naive CD8, roughly 2.4% of memory CD4, and 0.4% of memory CD8 clonotypes were shared across a few donors. The genetic and exposure-history diversity represented was limited by the small number of donors.

The donors were healthy, HIV-negative adults with no recently reported acute infections or vaccinations. All donors were Caucasian adults living in Nashville, Tennessee, USA. Magnetic negative selection was used to enrich CD4+ T cells, after which naive cells were positively selected on CD45RA and the negative fraction became the memory subset. After blood collection by leukapheresis, PBMCs were isolated using Ficoll-Histopaque density gradient centrifugation and then cryopreserved in the vapor phase of liquid nitrogen. Analytical flow cytometry was used to check the purity and quantity of every magnetically sorted T cell population. Genomic DNA was isolated from every sorted fraction and measured by UV absorbance on a Nanodrop 2000c. The sequence was collected from a man aged 25-45 years in good health. The sequencing sample was made of naive CD4+ T cells sorted from blood. In light of the paper, this sample's cell subset or site label describes: CD45RA+ positively selected.

The nucleotide sequence reads TGTGCCAGCAGCCCTCACCCGACTAGCGGTTCCACAGATACGCAGTATTTT. The encoded protein is CASSPHPTSGSTDTQYF. The rearranged segments are TRBV9 and TRBJ2-3, with 9 junctional bases fitting TRBD2. For CDR1 and CDR2, the germline V gene lists SGDLS and YYNGEE. Its CDR3 holds 17 amino acids, cysteine through phenylalanine. Just the 51-base CDR3 DNA is kept, in frame starting at base 1. V is trimmed back by 4 bases and J by 2 bases, and the junction contains 11 bases that no gene match accounts for.